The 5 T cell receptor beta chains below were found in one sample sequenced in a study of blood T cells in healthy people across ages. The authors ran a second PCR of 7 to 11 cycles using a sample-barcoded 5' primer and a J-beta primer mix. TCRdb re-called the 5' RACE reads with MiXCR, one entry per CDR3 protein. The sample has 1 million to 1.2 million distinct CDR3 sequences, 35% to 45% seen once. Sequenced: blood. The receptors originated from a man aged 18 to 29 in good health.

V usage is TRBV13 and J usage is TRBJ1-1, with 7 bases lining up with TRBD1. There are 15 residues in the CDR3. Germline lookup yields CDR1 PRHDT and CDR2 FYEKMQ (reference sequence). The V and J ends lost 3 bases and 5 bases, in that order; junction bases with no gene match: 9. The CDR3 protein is CASSFYPGGETEAFF. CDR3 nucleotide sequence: TGTGCCAGCAGCTTCTACCCAGGGGGAGAAACTGAAGCTTTCTTT.

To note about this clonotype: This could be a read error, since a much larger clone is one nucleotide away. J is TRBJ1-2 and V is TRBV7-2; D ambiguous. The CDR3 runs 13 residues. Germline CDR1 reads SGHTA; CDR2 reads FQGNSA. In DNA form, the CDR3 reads TGTGCCAGCAGTCTGGACGGACCTTATGGCTGCACCTTC. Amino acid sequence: CASSLDGPYGCTF. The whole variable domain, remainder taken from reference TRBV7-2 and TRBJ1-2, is GAGVSQSPSNKVTEKGKDVELRCDPISGHTALYWYRQSLGQGLEFLIYFQGNSAPDKSGLPSDRFSAERTGGSVSTLTIQRTQQEDSAVYLCASSLDGPYGCTFGSGTRLTVV.

In nucleotides, the CDR3 is TGTGCCAGCAGCAGTCGACAGGGCGATGAGCAGTTCTTC. It translates to CASSSRQGDEQFF. The chain employs TRBV9 and TRBJ2-1; TRBD1 matches 7 bases. Trimming at V came to 4 bases and at J to 8 bases, leaving 6 bases not matched to a gene. The CDR3 is 13 amino acids. The germline V gene encodes CDR1 SGDLS and CDR2 YYNGEE.

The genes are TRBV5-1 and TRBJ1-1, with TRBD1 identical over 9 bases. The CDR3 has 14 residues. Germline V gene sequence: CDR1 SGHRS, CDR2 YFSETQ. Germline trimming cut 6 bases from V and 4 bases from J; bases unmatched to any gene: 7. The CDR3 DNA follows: TGCGCCAGCACCAACACAGGGGGCGGCACTGAAGCTTTCTTT. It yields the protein CASTNTGGGTEAFF.

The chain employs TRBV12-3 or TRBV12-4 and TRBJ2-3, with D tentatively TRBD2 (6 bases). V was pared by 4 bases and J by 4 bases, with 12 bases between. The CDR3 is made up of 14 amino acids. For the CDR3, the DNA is TGTGCCAGCAGTTCGAGACTAGTCCCAGATACGCAGTATTTT. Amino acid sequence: CASSSRLVPDTQYF.